Following are 2 T cell receptor beta chains from one sample sequenced in a study of metastatic and nonmetastatic thyroid tumors. With MiXCR, TCRdb called clones anew from the PCR reads. Here the sample spans about 20,000 clones, 9.5% to 15% being singletons. All patients reached thyroid surgery having received no treatment beforehand. The material sequenced was blood. The receptors were gathered from a male donor with papillary thyroid cancer or a benign thyroid nodule (not recorded which). Some clones in this sample may be carry-over from other donors' samples.

This clone was seen many times. The rearrangement uses TRBV18 and TRBJ2-4; D ambiguous. The germline CDR1 and CDR2 sequences are KGHSH and LQKENI. This CDR3 comprises 16 residues. V was cut by 2 bases and J by 0 bases, with 11 bases left in between. This CDR3 reads CASSPGNSAAKNIQYF. The CDR3 region has the DNA TGTGCCAGCTCACCAGGGAACAGCGCAGCCAAAAACATTCAGTACTTC. Together with reference TRBV18 and TRBJ2-4, the CDR3 gives the full variable domain: NAGVMQNPRHLVRRRGQEARLRCSPMKGHSHVYWYRQLPEEGLKFMVYLQKENIIDESGMPKERFSAEFPKEGPSILRIQQVVRGDSAAYFCASSPGNSAAKNIQYFGAGTRLSVL.

This clone is labeled medium-sized. This chain uses TRBV12-3 or TRBV12-4 with TRBJ1-5; D perhaps matches TRBD1 (6 bases). The CDR3 is made up of 15 amino acids. V lost 2 bases to trimming and J lost 2 bases, with 10 bases between them. As DNA, the CDR3 is TGTGCCAGCAGTTTATGGGGGCGCGGCAATCAGCCCCAGCATTTT. It specifies CASSLWGRGNQPQHF.